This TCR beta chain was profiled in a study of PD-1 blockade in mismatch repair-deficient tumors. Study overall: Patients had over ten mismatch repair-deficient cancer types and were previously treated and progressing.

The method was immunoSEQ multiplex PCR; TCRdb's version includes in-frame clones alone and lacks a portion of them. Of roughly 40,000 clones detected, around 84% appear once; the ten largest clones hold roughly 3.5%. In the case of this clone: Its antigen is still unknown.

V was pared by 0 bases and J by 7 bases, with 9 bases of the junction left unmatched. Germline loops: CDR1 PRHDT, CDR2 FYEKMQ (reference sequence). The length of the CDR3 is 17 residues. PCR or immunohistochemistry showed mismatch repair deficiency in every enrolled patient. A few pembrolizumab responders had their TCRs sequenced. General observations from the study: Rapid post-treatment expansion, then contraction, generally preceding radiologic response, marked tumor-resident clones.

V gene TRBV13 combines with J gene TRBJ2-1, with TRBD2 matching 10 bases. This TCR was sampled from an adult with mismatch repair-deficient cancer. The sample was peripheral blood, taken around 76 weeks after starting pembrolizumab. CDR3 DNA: TGTGCCAGCAGCTTAGGGTGGGGGCTAGCGGGAGAGAATGAGCAGTTCTTC. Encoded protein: CASSLGWGLAGENEQFF.